One sample yielded the 4 T cell receptor beta chains listed below, sequenced in a study of blood T cells in healthy people across ages. Combining a sample-barcoded 5' primer with a J-beta primer mix, a second PCR ran for about 6 to 12 cycles. Each CDR3 protein gets one entry after TCRdb re-called the 5' RACE reads with MiXCR. This table holds about 800,000 distinct CDR3 sequences, approximately 25% found once. The same sample was also used in a study of T cells of mothers and their children.

Sequencing input: blood. These receptors were obtained from a boy between 5 and 17 years old in good health.

V is TRBV29-1 and J is TRBJ1-2; a possible D gene is TRBD1 (5 bases). This CDR3 has 13 amino acids. The V gene's germline CDR1 is SQVTM and CDR2 ANQGSEA. Trimming took off 4 bases at V and 3 bases at J, with 12 bases between the two ends. The DNA of the CDR3 is TGCAGCGTTGTCGGGGCTATCGACTATGGCTACACCTTC. This gives the protein CSVVGAIDYGYTF.

The J gene is TRBJ1-6, the V gene TRBV7-2; D remains ambiguous. Germline lookup yields CDR1 SGHTA and CDR2 FQGNSA. The CDR3 length is 13 residues. V lost 1 base to trimming and J lost 14 bases, with 12 bases between them. The CDR3 spells CASSLGRTAALHF. CDR3 DNA: TGTGCCAGCAGCTTAGGCAGGACGGCTGCCCTCCACTTT.

The chain has TRBV29-1 and TRBJ1-2, with D hard to call. CDR3 length: 13 amino acids. From germline, CDR1 is SQVTM and CDR2 ANQGSEA. Trimming left V 3 bases short and J 0 bases short, with 8 bases between. CDR3 sequence: CSVEATANYGYTF. The CDR3 nucleotides are TGCAGCGTTGAGGCCACCGCTAACTATGGCTACACCTTC. Looking up the rest from reference TRBV29-1 and TRBJ1-2 gives the full variable domain: SAVISQKPSRDICQRGTSLTIQCQVDSQVTMMFWYRQQPGQSLTLIATANQGSEATYESGFVIDKFPISRPNLTFSTLTVSNMSPEDSSIYLCSVEATANYGYTFGSGTRLTVV.

The rearrangement joins TRBV12-3 or TRBV12-4 to TRBJ2-5; D assignment may be TRBD1 or TRBD2 (6 bases each). The J call may not be correct, given that the DNA end is closer to TRBJ2-7. The CDR3 is made up of 16 amino acids. The CDR3 here is CASSSTYQRGANEQYF. DNA of the CDR3: TGTGCCAGCAGTTCCACCTATCAGAGGGGGGCGAACGAGCAGTACTTC.